This is a list of T cell receptor beta chains from one sample in a study of identical twins. TCRdb analysed the 5' RACE reads with MiXCR anew, one entry per CDR3 protein. This sample has about 210,000 distinct CDR3 sequences; approximately 9% occur once, and the top ten carry about 5%. Specimen: memory (CD45RO+) T cells sorted from blood. The source is a woman under 30 in good health. CDR3s include the opening cysteine and the closing phenylalanine or tryptophan. Each record gives: CDR3 protein, V gene, J gene.

CDR3: CSAGGALAGTLDTQYF
V: TRBV20-1
J: TRBJ2-3

CDR3: CSAGKPGQGREQYF
V: TRBV20-1
J: TRBJ2-7

CDR3: CATSDSLPGLSRDTQYF
V: TRBV24-1
J: TRBJ2-3

CDR3: CASSPNRGTIYF
V: TRBV7-8
J: TRBJ1-3

CDR3: CASRNPGVGYTF
V: TRBV2
J: TRBJ1-2

CDR3: CASSLTGTLAGELFF
V: TRBV7-2
J: TRBJ2-2

CDR3: CASRPTVSYEQYF
V: TRBV25-1
J: TRBJ2-7

CDR3: CASSSRGLSGGAYNEQFF
V: TRBV9
J: TRBJ2-1

CDR3: CASSYSNPHRSVLTF
V: TRBV6-2/TRBV6-3
J: TRBJ2-6

CDR3: CASSGLTFEQYF
V: TRBV10-2
J: TRBJ2-7

CDR3: CASTLGVQRLYGYTF
V: TRBV12-3/TRBV12-4
J: TRBJ1-2

CDR3: CASNTLSSYNEQFF
V: TRBV5-1
J: TRBJ2-1

CDR3: CASSWGQAGGDEQFF
V: TRBV5-1
J: TRBJ2-1

CDR3: CSARDRRGDTEAFF
V: TRBV20-1
J: TRBJ1-1

CDR3: CSVEDRGPSNEQFF
V: TRBV29-1
J: TRBJ2-1

CDR3: CASSSGDRRDSPLHF
V: TRBV5-1
J: TRBJ1-6

CDR3: CASSPGGDTEAFF
V: TRBV18
J: TRBJ1-1

CDR3: CASSDSGRGADTQYF
V: TRBV11-2
J: TRBJ2-3

CDR3: CASSRSERGPGGYTF
V: TRBV5-1
J: TRBJ1-2

CDR3: CASSFQGRGGYTF
V: TRBV12-3/TRBV12-4
J: TRBJ1-2

CDR3: CSATLGTVLGYTF
V: TRBV20-1
J: TRBJ1-2

CDR3: CASSLERNTEAFF
V: TRBV5-1
J: TRBJ1-1

CDR3: CASSQVQGYSNQPQHF
V: TRBV4-1
J: TRBJ1-5

CDR3: CASSQDRQRGGSEQYF
V: TRBV4-3
J: TRBJ2-7

CDR3: CSASSKRRGSDTQYF
V: TRBV20-1
J: TRBJ2-3

CDR3: CASSHGTANTGELFF
V: TRBV10-2
J: TRBJ2-2

CDR3: CASSVLGTNSPLHF
V: TRBV2
J: TRBJ1-6

CDR3: CASSPGRGELFF
V: TRBV10-1
J: TRBJ2-2

CDR3: CASSFWTGSNTQYF
V: TRBV7-9
J: TRBJ2-3

CDR3: CSVEVGRYEQYF
V: TRBV29-1
J: TRBJ2-7

CDR3: CASSYLAGVSNEQFF
V: TRBV5-1
J: TRBJ2-1

CDR3: CASRPGQGASYEQYF
V: TRBV12-3/TRBV12-4
J: TRBJ2-7